The 27 T cell receptor beta chains given below trace back to one sample, sequenced in a study of blood T cell repertoires in COVID-19. This table comes from immunoSEQ multiplex PCR, and its TCRdb copy is limited to in-frame clones, with some not included. The profile covers approximately 250,000 clones, with roughly 80% appearing a single time and around 4.5% taken by the ten largest. The specimen was peripheral blood. The receptors here all came from a man in his fifties or sixties who had recovered from COVID-19.

The chain is built from TRBV5-4 and TRBJ2-2; a weak D match, TRBD2 (6 bases). This CDR3 is built from 16 residues. Trimming removed 6 bases at V and 3 bases at J, with 18 bases between. Looked up from germline, CDR1 is SGHNT and CDR2 is YYREEE (reference sequence). The CDR3 nucleotides read TGTGCCAGCACCCCAGGGACTGGACGTCACACCGGGGAGCTGTTTTTT. Translating it yields CASTPGTGRHTGELFF. The full variable domain, completed using reference TRBV5-4 and TRBJ2-2, is ETGVTQSPTHLIKTRGQQVTLRCSSQSGHNTVSWYQQALGQGPQFIFQYYREEENGRGNFPPRFSGLQFPNYSSELNVNALELDDSALYLCASTPGTGRHTGELFFGEGSRLTVL.

The V and J genes are TRBV28 and TRBJ2-4; 11 bases are shared with TRBD2. Germline assignment: CDR1 MDHEN and CDR2 SYDVKM. The J segment lost 7 bases and the V segment lost 1 base, leaving 6 bases of the junction unmatched. CDR3 size: 16 residues. CDR3 sequence: CASSLYSGGARNIQYF. DNA of the CDR3: TGTGCCAGCAGTTTATATAGCGGGGGGGCGAGGAACATTCAGTACTTC.

This chain links TRBV7-8 with TRBJ2-7; D call uncertain. The germline gives CDR1 SGHVS, CDR2 FQNEAQ. This CDR3 comprises 14 residues. Deletions cut 6 bases from V and 3 bases from J, with 15 bases between. CDR3 sequence (DNA): TGTGCCAGCAGGTCAACGCGAGAAAACTACGAGCAGTACTTC. Translating gives CASRSTRENYEQYF. The whole variable domain, remainder taken from reference TRBV7-8 and TRBJ2-7, is GAGVSQSPRYKVAKRGQDVALRCDPISGHVSLFWYQQALGQGPEFLTYFQNEAQLDKSGLPSDRFFAERPEGSVSTLKIQRTQQEDSAVYLCASRSTRENYEQYFGPGTRLTVT.

The chain joins TRBV30 to TRBJ2-7; D is undetermined. The CDR3 has 14 amino acids. CDR1 is GTSNPN, CDR2 SVGIG, per germline (reference sequence). The V end was cut by 0 bases, the J end by 4 bases, with 13 bases between. The CDR3: CAWSVRRQPYEQYF. The CDR3 region has the DNA TGTGCCTGGAGTGTACGCAGGCAGCCGTACGAGCAGTACTTC.

This clone appeared once. The rearrangement joins TRBV5-1 to TRBJ1-2; perhaps TRBD1 as D (6 bases). This CDR3 spans 17 amino acids. Trimming left V 4 bases short and J 0 bases short, with 19 bases between. Germline CDR1 reads SGHRS; CDR2 reads YFSETQ. The DNA for the CDR3 is TGCGCCAGCAGCGTTGTGGGACGAGGACAGACTAACTATGGCTACACCTTC. This translates into CASSVVGRGQTNYGYTF.

This clone was counted once. The chain links TRBV28 to TRBJ2-3; tentative D call: TRBD1 (7 bases). The CDR3 contains 16 residues. V was trimmed by 5 bases and J by 0 bases, leaving 15 bases between them. The germline CDR1 and CDR2 sequences are MDHEN and SYDVKM. The CDR3 loop reads CASSPGGRGSTDTQYF. CDR3 DNA: TGTGCCAGCAGTCCAGGGGGGCGCGGGAGCACAGATACGCAGTATTTT.

This clone was recorded a few times. V gene TRBV29-1 combines with J gene TRBJ2-2, with 7 bases identical to TRBD1. Germline V gene lookup returns CDR1 SQVTM and CDR2 ANQGSEA. There are 15 residues in the CDR3. The ends lost 1 base at V and 6 bases at J; junction bases unmatched: 8. The CDR3, as DNA: TGCAGCGTTGAAGTCCCGGGACAGAGAGCCGGGGAGCTGTTTTTT. This translates into CSVEVPGQRAGELFF.

This clone was detected a few times. This chain connects TRBV11-2 to TRBJ1-1, with unresolved D. The length of the CDR3 is 13 residues. Germline V gives CDR1 SGHAT, CDR2 FQNNGV. V was trimmed by 3 bases and J by 5 bases, leaving 10 bases between them. The CDR3 reads CASSLASWTEAFF. In nucleotides, the CDR3 is TGTGCCAGCAGCTTGGCAAGTTGGACTGAAGCTTTCTTT.

The V gene is TRBV7-6, the J gene TRBJ2-2; maybe TRBD2 (7 bases). Trimming cost V 5 bases and J 1 base, with 17 bases left between them. From germline, CDR1 is SGHVS and CDR2 FNYEAQ. The CDR3 contains 17 residues. CDR3 amino acids: CASSTKGGQLNTGELFF. For the CDR3, the DNA is TGTGCCAGCAGCACGAAGGGGGGGCAGTTGAACACCGGGGAGCTGTTTTTT. The variable domain in full, with the rest retrieved from reference TRBV7-6 and TRBJ2-2, is GAGVSQSPRYKVTKRGQDVALRCDPISGHVSLYWYRQALGQGPEFLTYFNYEAQQDKSGLPNDRFSAERPEGSISTLTIQRTEQRDSAMYRCASSTKGGQLNTGELFFGEGSRLTVL.

This clone occurred once. V gene TRBV5-4 combines with J gene TRBJ2-3, with 7 bases identical to TRBD1. Germline lookup yields CDR1 SGHNT and CDR2 YYREEE (reference sequence). This CDR3 has 14 amino acids. V shed 7 bases, J shed 1 base, and the junction held 6 bases outside the gene matches. The CDR3 region has the DNA TGTGCCAGCGGCAGACAGGGACGCACAGATACGCAGTATTTT. Amino acids: CASGRQGRTDTQYF. The whole variable domain, filled in from reference TRBV5-4 and TRBJ2-3, reads ETGVTQSPTHLIKTRGQQVTLRCSSQSGHNTVSWYQQALGQGPQFIFQYYREEENGRGNFPPRFSGLQFPNYSSELNVNALELDDSALYLCASGRQGRTDTQYFGPGTRLTVL.

The chain recombines TRBV10-3 with TRBJ2-5; 12 bases map to TRBD2. The germline V gene has CDR1 ENHRY and CDR2 SYGVKD. J gave up 0 bases and V 3 bases, and 8 bases lay outside the gene matches. The CDR3 length is 18 residues. The CDR3 spells CAISEDFGLAGYQETQYF. The CDR3, as DNA: TGTGCCATCAGTGAAGATTTCGGACTAGCGGGGTACCAAGAGACCCAGTACTTC.

This clone came up once. The genes are TRBV19 and TRBJ1-1; no definite D call. Germline CDR1 is LNHDA and CDR2 is SQIVND (reference sequence). This CDR3 region has 14 residues. With 7 bases removed from V and 3 bases from J, the gap between germline ends came to 15 bases. CDR3 DNA: TGTGCCAGTAATAACCCGGGGATTTACACTGAAGCTTTCTTT. Residues: CASNNPGIYTEAFF.

This sequence joins TRBV5-5 and TRBJ2-5, with TRBD1 matching over 7 bases. This CDR3 region has 13 residues. The V gene's germline CDR1 is SGHKS and CDR2 YYEKEE (reference sequence). After removal of 3 bases from V and 5 bases from J, the junction contained 4 bases not matched to a gene. The chain's CDR3 is CASSWGQTETQYF. Written as DNA, the CDR3 is TGTGCCAGCAGCTGGGGACAGACGGAGACCCAGTACTTC.

The V gene is TRBV6-1, the J gene TRBJ1-2; D remains ambiguous. There are 13 residues in the CDR3. V lost 2 bases to trimming and J lost 3 bases, with 7 bases between them. The germline CDR1 and CDR2 sequences are MNHNS and SASEGT. This chain's CDR3 is CASSEQEDYGYTF. CDR3 nucleotide sequence: TGTGCCAGCAGTGAACAGGAAGACTATGGCTACACCTTC.

The chain is built from TRBV5-1 and TRBJ2-7; 9 positions match TRBD2. Per germline, CDR1 SGHRS and CDR2 YFSETQ. Trimming took 0 bases from V and 4 from J; bases not matched to a gene: 5. CDR3 length: 15 amino acids. CDR3 in amino acids: CASSLGRLAVYEQYF. The CDR3 DNA reads as TGCGCCAGCAGCTTGGGACGACTAGCGGTGTACGAGCAGTACTTC.

This chain uses TRBV5-1 with TRBJ1-3, with 8 bases lining up with TRBD1. From germline, CDR1 is SGHRS and CDR2 YFSETQ. Trimming cost V 4 bases and J 2 bases; bases outside gene matches: 5. This CDR3 region has 15 residues. The CDR3 DNA sequence: TGCGCCAGCAGCCACCGGACAGGGCCTGGAAACACCATATATTTT. It specifies CASSHRTGPGNTIYF.

This chain connects TRBV4-2 to TRBJ2-5, with 14 bases lining up with TRBD2. Trimming removed 5 bases from V and 2 bases from J; junction bases left unmatched: 10. The length of the CDR3 is 18 residues. CDR1 and CDR2 from the germline V gene are LGHNA and YNFKEQ. CDR3 nucleotides: TGTGCCAGCAGCGCAAGTGCCCGGACTAGCGGGGGGCAAGAGACCCAGTACTTC. Its protein product is CASSASARTSGGQETQYF.

The CDR3 sequence: CASSPGAGEQFF. CDR3 sequence (DNA): TGTGCCAGCTCACCAGGGGCCGGTGAGCAGTTCTTC. This chain joins TRBV18 and TRBJ2-1, with D perhaps matching TRBD1 (5 bases). Trimming took 2 bases from V and 9 from J, leaving 8 bases between them. Germline loops: CDR1 KGHSH, CDR2 LQKENI. The CDR3 has 12 residues.

The CDR3 loop is CASSLWQGYGTEAFF. CDR3 nucleotides: TGTGCCAGCAGTTTATGGCAGGGCTATGGCACTGAAGCTTTCTTT. The genes are TRBV27 and TRBJ1-1; D possibly corresponds to TRBD1 (5 bases). V lost 1 base and J 4 bases, leaving 13 bases between the germline ends. This CDR3 comprises 15 residues. The germline V gene has CDR1 MNHEY and CDR2 SMNVEV (reference sequence).

To note about this clone: A much larger clone lies a single base off, so this may be a read error. The CDR3 is CASRQGSGSPFHF. CDR3 bases: TGTGCCAGCAGACAGGGAAGTGGTTCACCCTTCCACTTT. The rearrangement links TRBV6-5 to TRBJ1-6; perhaps TRBD1 as D (6 bases). This CDR3 comprises 13 residues. Germline loops: CDR1 MNHEY, CDR2 SVGAGI.

The chain uses TRBV7-2 and TRBJ2-5; 8 bases agree with TRBD2. The CDR3 has 15 amino acids. Germline loops: CDR1 SGHTA, CDR2 FQGNSA. The trim removed 5 bases at V and 7 bases at J, leaving 12 bases unmatched. CDR3 residues: CASSEGRGSGGTQYF. CDR3 nucleotides: TGTGCCAGCAGCGAAGGTCGGGGGAGCGGGGGGACCCAGTACTTC.

This clone turned up a few times. The genes are TRBV15 and TRBJ2-1; TRBD1 agrees at 7 bases. The germline V gene has CDR1 LNHNV and CDR2 YYDKDF (reference sequence). This CDR3 is 15 amino acids long. With V trimmed by 4 bases and J by 2 bases, 5 bases remained unmatched. CDR3 sequence reads: CATSTTGTAYNEQFF. Written as DNA, the CDR3 is TGTGCCACCAGCACAACCGGGACAGCCTACAATGAGCAGTTCTTC.

The CDR3 sequence is CASTAGLAANEQFF. The CDR3 coding sequence is TGTGCCAGCACCGCTGGACTAGCGGCTAATGAGCAGTTCTTC. The chain employs TRBV2 and TRBJ2-1; 10 bases match TRBD2. Germline V gene sequence: CDR1 SNHLY, CDR2 FYNNEI. Trimming at V came to 7 bases and at J to 7 bases, leaving 7 bases not matched to a gene. The CDR3 is made up of 14 amino acids. The full variable domain, in which reference TRBV2 and TRBJ2-1 provide the parts outside the CDR3, is EPEVTQTPSHQVTQMGQEVILRCVPISNHLYFYWYRQILGQKVEFLVSFYNNEISEKSEIFDDQFSVERPDGSNFTLKIRSTKLEDSAMYFCASTAGLAANEQFFGPGTRLTVL.

V gene TRBV24-1 combines with J gene TRBJ2-7; 11 nucleotides match TRBD2. The germline V gene has CDR1 KGHDR and CDR2 SFDVKD. The CDR3 runs to 20 residues. The V segment lost 8 bases and the J segment 0 bases; nucleotides outside the gene matches: 20. The CDR3 region has the DNA TGTGCCACCATCTTCCCGGGGGTCGACCCCGGGACTAGCGGCTCCTACGAGCAGTACTTC. Translated: CATIFPGVDPGTSGSYEQYF.

This clone was seen more than once but under ten times. The chain combines TRBV3-1 (or the pseudogene TRBV3-2) with TRBJ2-5; 8 bases fit TRBD2. Unmatched junction bases numbered 1, after V lost 0 bases and J lost 1 base. The CDR3 is 15 residues long. The germline gives CDR1 LGHDT, CDR2 YNNKEL (reference sequence). The CDR3 spells CASSQDGLAQETQYF. The CDR3 bases are TGTGCCAGCAGCCAAGATGGACTAGCCCAAGAGACCCAGTACTTC.

In DNA form, the CDR3 reads TGTGCCAGCAGGATGCTAGCGGTCTTGCAGACCCAGTACTTC. Protein: CASRMLAVLQTQYF. The chain is built from TRBV2 and TRBJ2-5; 7 bases match TRBD2. Germline CDR1 is SNHLY and CDR2 is FYNNEI. J lost 6 bases, V lost 6 bases, and 10 bases had no gene match. The CDR3 has 14 residues.

This clone was found once. The chain combines TRBV18 with TRBJ1-4; 7 bases match TRBD1. The length of the CDR3 is 13 residues. V lost 2 bases and J lost 7; bases outside the gene matches: 1. Germline V lookup: CDR1 KGHSH, CDR2 LQKENI. CDR3 sequence reads: CASSPRQGEKLFF. CDR3 DNA sequence: TGTGCCAGCTCACCAAGACAGGGTGAAAAACTGTTTTTT.